This entry concerns a single T cell receptor (beta chain). Its antigen remains unidentified. No qualities accompany the bases; no much larger clone lies one base away. The sample comes from a study of blood T cell repertoires in COVID-19 (dated by TCRdb to the early 2020s). In terms of the full investigation: The collaborator samples originated in the United States, Italy and Spain and spanned the acute and convalescent phases of COVID-19. The samples were drawn from the first 160 participants of the ongoing ImmuneRACE study and from 950 to 1,500 subjects provided by 6 global collaborators. The material from the prospective study consisted of cDNA or gDNA derived from T cells, B-cell-depleted T cells, or PBMCs. Where available, HLA class I and class II types were taken from metadata supplied by the sample provider and were not determined by assay-based typing. Subjects who had been exposed to COVID-19, were actively infected with it, or had recovered from it provided the deeply sampled blood TCRbeta repertoires that made up the dataset. A de-identified subject ID, COVID-19 status, age in years and sex were almost always included in the sample metadata. The repertoires were released in a freely available public database meant as a resource for research on the immune response to SARS-CoV-2.

General findings and caveats noted by the study authors: The amount of clinical and demographic metadata varied by source and participant and was provided uncurated.

The immunoSEQ Assay, a bias-controlled multiplex PCR, was used to amplify TCRbeta CDR3 regions from genomic DNA. From the authors' description of their analysis: Within the assay, amplification of reference gene primers was used to estimate how many nucleated cells each sample contained. Sequence reads were collapsed and filtered to measure the absolute abundance of every unique TCRbeta CDR3 rearrangement. For each sample, productive Simpson clonality was calculated as the square root of Simpson's diversity index over productive rearrangements. The source is immuneACCESS, and TCRdb retained only in-frame sequences with V and J called. Part of the clones is not carried over; for the studies checked, unresolved V genes explain less than half of this, and the remainder is unexplained. D and trimming were read from the DNA, whereas the V and J calls and clone size are those reported in that table. The sample table lists 130,000 to 150,000 clones, 75% to 85% of them with a count of one. The ten largest clones take up 10% to 15% of the sample.

From its cysteine to its phenylalanine, the CDR3 spans 17 amino acids. The retained sequence is limited to the CDR3, 51 bases, with the frame set at the first base. Via the germline V gene, CDR1 is SNHLY and CDR2 FYNNEI. V is reduced by 6 bases and J by 0 bases, leaving a spacing of 18 bases between them. Each collaborating institution followed its own protocols to collect whole blood in K2EDTA tubes. For TCRbeta analysis, collaborators shipped samples as frozen whole blood, isolated PBMCs, or DNA extracted from either of those sample types. This sequence was found in a man aged 60 to 69 with active or convalescent COVID-19. The V and J genes are TRBV2 and TRBJ1-3, with TRBD1 tentatively as D gene (6 bases match). The sequencing sample was made of peripheral blood. The CDR3 protein sequence reads: CASSRDITLSSGNTIYF. The nucleotide sequence reads TGTGCCAGCAGCCGGGACATTACCTTGAGCTCTGGAAACACCATATATTTT.